The TCR beta chain under discussion was sequenced for a study of T cells in Graves' hyperthyroidism and ophthalmopathy (dated by TCRdb to the late 2010s). Background on the whole study: Peripheral blood was sampled at the time of initial diagnosis, prior to any treatment. The 75 to 100 discovery patients were divided at random into training and test sets in a 7:3 ratio. Whether ophthalmopathy could be predicted prospectively was tested in an independent validation cohort made up of 18 to 20 hyperthyroidism patients plus 17 patients who later progressed to ophthalmopathy. To identify distinguishing TCR V-J signatures, a discovery cohort of 90 to 100 patients was used, comprising 43 with Graves' ophthalmopathy and around 60 with stable Graves' hyperthyroidism. The paper describes TCR Vbeta CDR3 sequencing of 140 or so peripheral blood samples, made up of 43 ophthalmopathy patients, roughly 75 hyperthyroidism patients and 17 progressor patients. In several Graves' hyperthyroidism patients, the study also compared T-cell repertoires from thyroid tissue with T-cell repertoires from blood. Following sampling, methimazole starting at 30 mg daily was given to hyperthyroidism patients, and high-dose intravenous methylprednisolone was given to ophthalmopathy patients.

The CDR3 sequence holds 19 residues, the cysteine and phenylalanine included. Of the read, only the CDR3 DNA is kept; its 57 bases are in frame from base 1. Trimming removed 6 bases from V and 6 bases from J, leaving 33 bases between the germline ends. Via the germline V gene, CDR1 is MDHEN and CDR2 SYDVKM. This clonotype was seen many times. Its binding antigen is unknown. One base away there is no much larger clone; base qualities are not given. The TCR beta CDR3 regions were amplified from the RNA transcripts. For the first round of RT-PCR on the TCR CDR3, the HTBI primer set was used together with the Qiagen OneStep RT-PCR kit. Libraries were constructed in a second round of multiplex PCR, after which size selection and purification were performed. Libraries were sequenced paired-end with 100 bp reads on an Illumina HiSeq2000. The paper's processing steps were these. SOAPnuke was used to process the raw data, throwing out any read that contained adapters or uncalled bases, had a mean Phred below 15, or lacked an exact constant-primer or identifier match. High-quality paired reads were merged with COPE v1.2.5, and unique nucleotide sequences were defined as clonotypes. MiTCR v1.1 was used to align clonotypes to the IMGT TRBV, TRBD and TRBJ reference segments. Only V-J combinations with frequency above 0.0001, covering 99% to 99.2% of repertoires, were analysed. The TCS score was defined as the ratio of F50 (clonal expansion) to E x V (chaos), calculated using BLOSUM62-based TCRdist between CDR3 peptides within each V-J. Welch's t-statistics and random forest reduced some 510 V-J features to 13, which were used in a naive Bayes classifier (R e1071). TCRdb itself trimmed the public reads at Q25 with fastp, ran MiXCR and retained productive beta chains. Rows are combined by CDR3 protein, so each entry shows the most common genes and DNA. TCRdb's processing, not the study's, gives the V and J calls here. Recorded for this sample are 500,000 to 650,000 distinct CDR3 sequences; 15% to 20% of them occurred a single time. The top ten hold 47% of the sample.

Ophthalmopathy patients had moderately to severely active disease, with a Clinical Activity Score of 3 or more, a NOSPECS grade of 4 or more, and a disease duration of less than 3 months. Exclusion was applied to patients with uncontrolled infections, other autoimmune diseases, pregnancy or lactation. Diagnoses were established on the basis of clinical symptoms, serum thyroxine and TRAb, thyroid ultrasound, and orbital computed tomography. PBMCs were isolated from about 9.1 ml of fresh peripheral blood by Ficoll-Paque density gradient centrifugation. Total RNA was extracted with Trizol reagent, and quality was checked on an Agilent 2100 Bioanalyzer. Paper-wide results and their limitations: No statistical method was used to set the sample size in advance, and investigators knew the group allocation. Blood samples also contained most of the expanded thyroid clonotypes (frequency above 0.001), which suggests that blood repertoires may reflect thyroid immune responses. A 13 V-J signature model separated ophthalmopathy from stable hyperthyroidism, with about 90% sensitivity and just under 84% specificity in cross-validation and 80%/75% in testing. In validation, progression to ophthalmopathy was predicted by the model with approximately 67% sensitivity and 72.22% specificity, a median of about 6.8 months before onset.

The source is a middle-aged man with Graves' ophthalmopathy. The sample was blood. This sequence uses TRBV28 and TRBJ2-7, and perhaps TRBD1 as D gene, on 5 matching bases. CDR3 sequence: CASSTSGQGRATPVAEQYF. Read as DNA, the sequence is TGTGCCAGCAGCACCTCCGGTCAGGGTAGAGCTACCCCCGTCGCCGAGCAGTACTTC.